The T cell receptor (beta chain) described here comes from a study of OX40 agonist ivuxolimab in advanced cancers. At the level of the whole study: Ivuxolimab was a fully human IgG2 agonistic monoclonal antibody targeting the costimulatory receptor OX40 (CD134). Among the approximately 50 dose-escalation patients, 19 had hepatocellular carcinoma, 15 or so melanoma, 9 renal cell carcinoma and 9 head and neck cancer. Partial responses occurred in three dose-escalation patients: two with cutaneous melanoma and one with hepatocellular carcinoma. Intravenous ivuxolimab was administered to patients every 2 weeks at six dose levels: 0.01, 0.1, 0.3, 1.5, 3 and 10 mg/kg. In the dose-escalation cohort, about four fifths of patients were male, and the mean age was 60 years with a range of roughly 20 to 79. The paper describes the monotherapy dose-escalation part (N of about 52 patients) of the phase I trial of ivuxolimab. Prior anti-PD-1, anti-PD-L1 or anti-CTLA-4 therapy was permitted, and checkpoint inhibitors had been received by 40% to 50% of dose-escalation patients. The point of sequencing TCRbeta in the periphery was to test whether ivuxolimab changed TCR sequence diversity and drove clonal T-cell expansion. Results and caveats for the whole study, not just this receptor: Clonal expansion of both CD4+ and CD8+ blood T cells was observed from baseline to week 6 at doses 0.1 to 3.0 mg/kg. Low levels of normalized T-cell clonal expansion were also seen in some patients who did not respond. Antigen specificity was not determined for the clonally expanded peripheral T cells. Partial responders in the 0.1-3.0 mg/kg groups had among the lowest normalized peripheral clonal expansion, especially among CD8+ T cells. After ivuxolimab, CD8+ T cells had more expanded clones than CD4+ T cells on average.

Genomic DNA was extracted from sorted cells for sequencing of the TCRbeta CDR3 region. The immunoSEQ Assay was used to sequence the TCRbeta CDR3 regions. This immuneACCESS table, as held by TCRdb, lists in-frame sequences with V and J called but not all clones. Of the missing ones, under half trace to an unresolved V gene in checked studies; the others have no known cause. This sample lists tens of thousands of clones; 82% were detected once. Approximately 6.8% of the sample lies in the top ten. The trial excluded patients who had a history of autoimmune disease or were on systemic immunosuppression. In every dose cohort, peripheral blood was drawn for TCR sequencing at baseline, cycle 4 day 1, and cycle 7 day 1. Samples came from an open-label, multicenter, first-in-human phase I dose-escalation trial of ivuxolimab. The trial enrolled adults with locally advanced or metastatic head and neck squamous cell, hepatocellular, melanoma or renal cell carcinoma. Before TCR sequencing, CD4+ T cells and CD8+ T cells from peripheral blood were sorted into separate populations.

Worth noting for this clone: Its antigen specificity is not known. Base qualities are not provided; no much larger clone lies one nucleotide away.

The source is an adult with an advanced solid tumor such as melanoma, head and neck, liver or kidney cancer. Material: CD4+ or CD8+ T cells sorted from blood, obtained in a trial of the OX40 agonist ivuxolimab.

The CDR3 protein sequence reads: CASSDGAQETQYF. The bases are TGCGCCAGCAGTGACGGGGCCCAAGAGACCCAGTACTTC. This sequence uses TRBV10-1 and TRBJ2-5; the D call is possibly TRBD1 or TRBD2, each sharing 5 bases. Including cysteine and phenylalanine, the CDR3 has 13 amino acids. Just the 39-base CDR3 DNA is kept, in frame starting at base 1. The germline V gene (reference sequence) sets CDR1 to WNHNN and CDR2 to SYGVQD. The germline ends are 6 bases apart after V is trimmed by 3 bases and J by 1 base.